Below are 16 T cell receptor beta chains sequenced from a single sample in a study of cytomegalovirus exposure and HLA in healthy donors. 60 Vbeta and 13 Jbeta primers were used in PCR. Profiled with immunoSEQ multiplex PCR; TCRdb holds only in-frame clones, not every one. The sample has 95,000 to 150,000 clones, about 10% seen once. Sequencing was done on a sample of PBMCs. The receptors here all came from a young woman in good health and CMV-seropositive.

The sample holds a few counts of this clone. The V gene is TRBV19, the J gene TRBJ1-1, with a tentative D call TRBD1 (6 bases). The CDR3 extends over 13 amino acids. V was clipped by 7 bases and J by 1 base, with 10 bases between them. The germline gives CDR1 LNHDA, CDR2 SQIVND (reference sequence). CDR3 amino acids: CASIGQQNTEAFF. As DNA, the CDR3 is TGTGCCAGTATTGGACAGCAGAACACTGAAGCTTTCTTT. Drawing the rest from reference TRBV19 and TRBJ1-1, the complete variable domain is DGGITQSPKYLFRKEGQNVTLSCEQNLNHDAMYWYRQDPGQGLRLIYYSQIVNDFQKGDIAEGYSVSREKKESFPLTVTSAQKNPTAFYLCASIGQQNTEAFFGQGTRLTVV.

The gene calls are TRBV5-8 and TRBJ1-1; 8 bases map to TRBD1. CDR1 and CDR2 from the germline V gene are SGHTS and YDEGEE. The CDR3 is made up of 13 amino acids. V was clipped by 3 bases and J by 5 bases; unmatched bases: 3. CDR3 protein: CASSSGQGTEAFF. The CDR3 DNA is TGTGCCAGCAGCTCCGGACAGGGAACTGAAGCTTTCTTT.

The table lists this clone with a few counts. This chain joins TRBV7-9 and TRBJ2-7; 8 nucleotides agree with TRBD2. CDR1 and CDR2 from the germline V gene are SEHNR and FQNEAQ (reference sequence). The trim removed 4 bases at V and 2 bases at J, leaving 16 bases unmatched. This CDR3 region has 18 residues. The CDR3 sequence: CASSSDQGGTRHTYEQYF. For the CDR3, the DNA is TGTGCCAGCAGCTCCGACCAAGGGGGGACTAGACATACCTACGAGCAGTACTTC.

This rearrangement joins TRBV29-1 to TRBJ2-7; D is unresolved. CDR3 length equals 11 residues. Trimming cost V 4 bases and J 5 bases, with 9 bases left between them. Germline V lookup: CDR1 SQVTM, CDR2 ANQGSEA. In DNA, the CDR3 is TGCAGCGTTGGGGCCCTTAACGAGCAGTACTTC. Translating gives CSVGALNEQYF.

The chain couples TRBV19 to TRBJ2-6; 7 bases are a match to TRBD1. Germline CDR1 and CDR2: LNHDA and SQIVND (reference sequence). The CDR3 has 17 amino acids. J was trimmed by 0 bases and V by 8 bases; bases with no gene match: 10. The CDR3 DNA follows: TGTGCCAGTGGGGGACAGCCACCCTTCTCTGGGGCCAACGTCCTGACTTTC. Translated, it gives CASGGQPPFSGANVLTF.

This clone was counted between two and nine times. The V and J genes are TRBV5-4 and TRBJ2-2; perhaps TRBD2 as D (6 bases). Germline V gene lookup returns CDR1 SGHNT and CDR2 YYREEE (reference sequence). Trimming took 0 bases from V and 0 from J, leaving 6 bases between them. The CDR3 is 15 amino acids. CDR3 in amino acids: CASSLGGTNTGELFF. DNA for the CDR3: TGTGCCAGCAGCTTGGGCGGGACGAACACCGGGGAGCTGTTTTTT.

The genes are TRBV11-2 and TRBJ2-2, with D unclear. This CDR3 is 15 amino acids long. CDR1 is SGHAT, CDR2 FQNNGV, per germline. V lost 0 bases, J lost 4 bases, and 9 bases lay in between. The CDR3 loop reads CASSLDPGGTGELFF. The CDR3 DNA reads TGTGCCAGCAGCTTAGATCCGGGTGGCACCGGGGAGCTGTTTTTT.

CDR3 sequence reads: CASSLEGLAGFHSTDTQYF. The CDR3 DNA reads as TGCGCCAGCAGCTTGGAGGGACTAGCGGGCTTTCATAGCACAGATACGCAGTATTTT. This chain connects TRBV5-1 to TRBJ2-3, with 12 positions matching TRBD2. Germline V lookup: CDR1 SGHRS, CDR2 YFSETQ. Germline trimming cut 0 bases from V and 0 bases from J; bases unmatched to any gene: 8. The CDR3 consists of 19 residues.

V is TRBV6-5 and J is TRBJ2-1; 10 bases are shared with TRBD2. CDR3 length: 15 amino acids. Trimming removed 0 bases from V and 9 bases from J; junction bases left unmatched: 5. Germline values: CDR1 MNHEY, CDR2 SVGAGI. The CDR3 DNA reads as TGTGCCAGCAGTTACTCTACTAGCGGGAAGACTGAGCAGTTCTTC. It is translated as CASSYSTSGKTEQFF.

The rearrangement uses TRBV9 and TRBJ1-2, with D perhaps TRBD1 (5 bases). Trimming took 3 bases from V and 5 from J, leaving 8 bases between them. CDR3 length: 12 residues. CDR1 is SGDLS and CDR2 is YYNGEE in the germline V gene. The CDR3 is CASSDDRYGYTF. CDR3 DNA sequence: TGTGCCAGCAGCGACGACAGATATGGCTACACCTTC.

This clone showed up just a few times. This chain uses TRBV18 with TRBJ2-2; 7 bases fit TRBD2. The V and J ends lost 3 bases and 3 bases, in that order; junction bases with no gene match: 7. CDR3 length equals 16 residues. The V gene's germline CDR1 is KGHSH and CDR2 LQKENI. CDR3 DNA: TGTGCCAGCTCACCGTGGGCGGGAGAGTACACCGGGGAGCTGTTTTTT. It yields the protein CASSPWAGEYTGELFF. Complete variable domain (other parts from reference TRBV18 and TRBJ2-2): NAGVMQNPRHLVRRRGQEARLRCSPMKGHSHVYWYRQLPEEGLKFMVYLQKENIIDESGMPKERFSAEFPKEGPSILRIQQVVRGDSAAYFCASSPWAGEYTGELFFGEGSRLTVL.

This clone was seen a few times. The chain uses TRBV30 and TRBJ1-2, with 9 bases matching TRBD1. The CDR3 length is 14 residues. Germline-derived CDR1 and CDR2 are GTSNPN and SVGIG (reference sequence). The ends lost 2 bases at V and 7 bases at J; junction bases unmatched: 8. The CDR3 here is CAWSISGTGTGYTF. Here the CDR3 DNA reads TGTGCCTGGAGTATCTCCGGGACAGGGACTGGCTACACCTTC.

This chain connects TRBV2 to TRBJ1-2; D possibly corresponds to TRBD1 (6 bases). The germline V gene has CDR1 SNHLY and CDR2 FYNNEI. This CDR3 spans 14 amino acids. Between the trimmed V and J ends, which lost 6 bases and 7 bases, there was a span of 18 bases. DNA for the CDR3: TGTGCCAGCAGCCCAGGGACACCGTTCGCTGGCTACACCTTC. This translates into CASSPGTPFAGYTF.

This rearrangement joins TRBV29-1 to TRBJ2-1, with TRBD1 matching 8 bases. This CDR3 has 14 residues. V lost 5 bases, J lost 3 bases, and 6 bases stayed unmatched. CDR1 and CDR2 (germline): SQVTM, ANQGSEA. The CDR3 reads CSVTTGGLYNEQFF. The DNA for the CDR3 is TGCAGCGTTACCACAGGGGGGCTCTACAATGAGCAGTTCTTC.

This clone was seen more than once but under ten times. This rearrangement joins TRBV29-1 to TRBJ1-4; the D is unclear. This CDR3 contains 15 residues. Germline-derived CDR1 and CDR2 are SQVTM and ANQGSEA. V gave up 0 bases and J gave up 0 bases, with 8 bases separating them. CDR3 sequence: CSVEDRGTTNEKLFF. CDR3 nucleotide sequence: TGCAGCGTTGAAGATCGAGGGACAACTAATGAAAAACTGTTTTTT.

A note on this clone: The same CDR3 also results from other DNA sequences found in this sample. The chain recombines TRBV7-9 with TRBJ1-1; weak D call: TRBD1 (6 bases). There are 15 residues in the CDR3. Trimming removed 4 bases from V and 3 bases from J, with 15 bases in between. Germline V gives CDR1 SEHNR, CDR2 FQNEAQ (reference sequence). The CDR3, as DNA: TGTGCCAGCAGCTACCAGGGGCAGGGACACACTGAAGCTTTCTTT. Its protein is CASSYQGQGHTEAFF.